Below, 2 T cell receptor beta chains from the same sample are listed, as sequenced in a study of human T cells and chemical hapten exposure. TCRdb processed the RACE reads anew with MiXCR; each CDR3 protein has one entry. The sample carries 75,000 to 95,000 distinct CDR3 sequences, over 9.5% recorded once. Documented time point: patch test 1, 2 weeks after DPC sensitization. Treatment described: therapeutic diphenylcyclopropenone sensitization with weekly scalp DPC. Sample: whole blood, taken in connection with sensitization to the hapten diphenylcyclopropenone (DPC). The origin of the receptors is a woman aged 60-75 years with alopecia areata. Some clones in this sample may be carry-over from other donors' samples.

The J gene is TRBJ2-2, the V gene TRBV18, with D perhaps TRBD2 (7 bases). V was clipped by 3 bases and J by 4 bases, with 12 bases between them. CDR3 length: 15 amino acids. Germline values: CDR1 KGHSH, CDR2 LQKENI. CDR3 sequence reads: CASSPSGGRTGELFF. For the CDR3, the DNA is TGTGCCAGCTCACCCTCCGGGGGGCGCACCGGGGAGCTGTTTTTT.

This chain uses TRBV27 with TRBJ2-7; D is possibly TRBD2 (5 bases). V shed 0 bases and J shed 3 bases, with 9 bases lying between them. Germline CDR1 reads MNHEY; CDR2 reads SMNVEV (reference sequence). The CDR3 extends over 14 amino acids. The CDR3 spells CASSLSKRSYEQYF. For the CDR3, the DNA is TGTGCCAGCAGTTTATCAAAGCGGAGCTACGAGCAGTACTTC.